One and the same sample provided the 16 T cell receptor beta chains below, sequenced in a study of response to subunit inactivated influenza vaccine. One entry per CDR3 protein results from TCRdb running MiXCR on the RT-PCR reads. The repertoire holds hundreds of thousands of distinct CDR3 sequences, with around 16% as singletons. Sequences were derived from PBMCs from blood, sampled approximately 13 days after vaccination. The receptors were sampled from a man between 45 and 60 years old who received an inactivated influenza vaccine.

This clonotype was seen a handful of times. The V call is TRBV19, the J call TRBJ2-2, with D perhaps matching TRBD2 (6 bases). CDR1 and CDR2 (germline): LNHDA, SQIVND (reference sequence). V lost 5 bases and J 5 bases, leaving 12 bases between the germline ends. The CDR3 is 14 residues long. In nucleotides, the CDR3 is TGTGCCAGTAGTTGGGGGGTTTGGACCGGGGAGCTGTTTTTT. Amino acids: CASSWGVWTGELFF.

V and J are TRBV6-1 and TRBJ2-2; 8 positions agree with TRBD2. After removal of 6 bases from V and 4 bases from J, the junction contained 4 bases not matched to a gene. The CDR3 is 14 residues long. CDR1 is MNHNS and CDR2 is SASEGT in the germline V gene. The CDR3 sequence: CASRGTSGTGELFF. Written as DNA, the CDR3 is TGTGCCAGCAGGGGGACTAGTGGCACCGGGGAGCTGTTTTTT.

The J gene is TRBJ2-7, the V gene TRBV14, with D perhaps assigned TRBD1 or TRBD2 (5 bases each). Trimming removed 3 bases from V and 5 bases from J, with 11 bases in between. This CDR3 is 13 amino acids long. CDR1 is SGHDN, CDR2 FVKESK, per germline. CDR3 residues: CASSQAGTNEQYF. In nucleotides, the CDR3 is TGTGCCAGCAGCCAGGCCGGGACGAACGAGCAGTACTTC.

This clonotype has ten or more counts. The rearrangement links TRBV7-2 to TRBJ2-7, with TRBD1 as a possible D gene (5 bases). Germline CDR1 SGHTA, CDR2 FQGNSA. The V end was cut by 1 base, the J end by 5 bases, with 12 bases between. The CDR3 has 14 residues. CDR3 in DNA: TGTGCCAGCAGCTTAGGTCAGGGTCGGAACGAGCAGTACTTC. This sequence encodes CASSLGQGRNEQYF.

This clonotype was seen a handful of times. The DNA of the CDR3 is TGTGCCAGCAGTTACGGGACAGGGTTCAATGAGCAGTTCTTC. Translation: CASSYGTGFNEQFF. The V call is TRBV6-5, the J call TRBJ2-1; TRBD1 matches at 9 bases. The CDR3 is 14 residues long. Germline values: CDR1 MNHEY, CDR2 SVGAGI. Trimming took 2 bases from V and 6 from J; bases not matched to a gene: 2.

This clonotype occurred many times. V is TRBV20-1 and J is TRBJ2-3; 14 bases are a match to TRBD2. The CDR3 is made up of 17 amino acids. V lost 1 base to trimming and J lost 1 base; unmatched junction nucleotides: 4. Germline V lookup: CDR1 DFQATT, CDR2 SNEGSKA (reference sequence). The CDR3 region is CSARGLAGGLGTDTQYF. The CDR3 DNA is TGCAGTGCTAGAGGACTAGCGGGAGGGCTCGGCACAGATACGCAGTATTTT.

The genes are TRBV28 and TRBJ2-7; 7 bases fit TRBD1. In germline, CDR1 is MDHEN, CDR2 SYDVKM. The CDR3 is 12 residues long. V was clipped by 10 bases and J by 2 bases; unmatched bases: 5. The CDR3 here is CATEGQPYEQYF. The DNA of the CDR3 is TGTGCCACAGAGGGACAGCCCTACGAGCAGTACTTC.

This clonotype was detected many times. V and J are TRBV20-1 and TRBJ2-7; maybe TRBD2 (6 bases). CDR3 length: 15 amino acids. V was pared by 0 bases and J by 6 bases, with 18 bases between. Germline CDR1 and CDR2: DFQATT and SNEGSKA (reference sequence). CDR3 coding DNA: TGCAGTGCTAGAGAATGGTTATCGGGGGTTGGCGAGCAGTACTTC. It encodes CSAREWLSGVGEQYF.

In this sample, this clonotype turned up many times. The chain couples TRBV12-3 or TRBV12-4 to TRBJ2-1; D is possibly TRBD1 (6 bases). V gave up 4 bases and J gave up 5 bases, with 18 bases separating them. The CDR3 runs to 16 residues. The CDR3: CASSSPGAGRDNEQFF. CDR3 in DNA: TGTGCCAGCAGTTCCCCAGGGGCAGGGCGCGACAATGAGCAGTTCTTC.

The V gene is TRBV29-1, the J gene TRBJ2-1; D unresolved. Trimming took 0 bases from V and 0 from J, leaving 9 bases between them. Germline V CDR1 and CDR2: SQVTM, ANQGSEA. This CDR3 has 15 residues. DNA for the CDR3: TGCAGCGTTGAAGAGGGGTTTAGCTCCTACAATGAGCAGTTCTTC. Protein product: CSVEEGFSSYNEQFF.

The rearrangement joins TRBV19 to TRBJ1-1; D remains ambiguous. The germline CDR1 and CDR2 sequences are LNHDA and SQIVND (reference sequence). V was cut by 5 bases and J by 1 base, with 8 bases left in between. There are 13 residues in the CDR3. The CDR3 region is CASSPAKNTEAFF. CDR3 DNA sequence: TGTGCCAGTAGTCCTGCAAAGAACACTGAAGCTTTCTTT.

In this sample, this clonotype turned up a few times. The chain has TRBV6-1 and TRBJ1-1; a possible D gene is TRBD1 (5 bases). V gave up 6 bases and J gave up 6 bases, with 14 bases separating them. Germline V gene sequence: CDR1 MNHNS, CDR2 SASEGT. The length of the CDR3 is 13 residues. CDR3 nucleotide sequence: TGTGCCAGCAGCCCCTACAGGTCCCCTGAAGCTTTCTTT. Its translation: CASSPYRSPEAFF.

This clonotype was detected only a few times. J is TRBJ2-2 and V is TRBV18; TRBD2 matches 7 bases. The CDR3 loop spans 15 amino acids. CDR1 is KGHSH, CDR2 LQKENI, per germline. Trimming cost V 3 bases and J 8 bases; bases outside gene matches: 9. This CDR3 is CASSPRSGKEGELFF. The CDR3 DNA is TGTGCCAGCTCACCGCGGAGCGGGAAGGAAGGGGAGCTGTTTTTT.

V gene TRBV5-1 combines with J gene TRBJ2-7, with D uncertain. Deletions cut 4 bases from V and 5 bases from J, with 13 bases between. This CDR3 is 13 amino acids long. The V gene's germline CDR1 is SGHRS and CDR2 YFSETQ. The CDR3 is CASSPTYQDEQYF. CDR3 nucleotides: TGCGCCAGCAGCCCGACCTATCAGGACGAGCAGTACTTC.

This clonotype showed up just a few times. The V gene is TRBV29-1, the J gene TRBJ1-2; D is unclear. Trimming cost V 7 bases and J 7 bases, with 13 bases left between them. This CDR3 has 11 residues. Germline CDR1 reads SQVTM; CDR2 reads ANQGSEA. CDR3 DNA: TGCAGCGCCCAAGGGCAAGTTGGCTACACCTTC. Translating it yields CSAQGQVGYTF.

This clonotype was observed a few times. V and J are TRBV10-2 and TRBJ2-1; 15 bases fit TRBD2. Germline V gives CDR1 WSHSY, CDR2 SAAADI. After removal of 2 bases from V and 15 bases from J, the junction contained 5 bases not matched to a gene. The CDR3 loop spans 14 amino acids. The DNA for the CDR3 is TGCGCCAGCAGTGAGACGCGGACTAGCGGGGGGGCGTTCTTC. Residues: CASSETRTSGGAFF.